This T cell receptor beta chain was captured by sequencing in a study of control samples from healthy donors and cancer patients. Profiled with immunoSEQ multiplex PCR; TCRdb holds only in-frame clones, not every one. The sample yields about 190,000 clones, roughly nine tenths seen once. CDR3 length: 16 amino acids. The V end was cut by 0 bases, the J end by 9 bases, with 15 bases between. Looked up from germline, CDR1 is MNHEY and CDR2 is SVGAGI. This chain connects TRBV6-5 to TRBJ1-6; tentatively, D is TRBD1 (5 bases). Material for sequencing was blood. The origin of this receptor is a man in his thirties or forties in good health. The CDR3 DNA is TGTGCCAGCAGTTACTCTCCGGGAGTTGGGGGTTCACCCCTCCACTTT. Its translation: CASSYSPGVGGSPLHF.